The rows below give T cell receptor beta chains drawn from one sample of a study of CD8 T cells in Susac syndrome. Each CDR3 protein gets one entry after TCRdb re-called the immunoSEQ multiplex PCR reads with MiXCR. The sample carries 140,000 to 150,000 distinct CDR3 sequences, 94% recorded once. Material for sequencing was CD4+ T cells from PBMCs. These receptors all come from a human donor in good health. CDR3s include the opening cysteine and the closing phenylalanine or tryptophan. D genes are given only for firm matches. Not all rows give a size; the values are once, few, many and, for expanded clones, a class.

v_gene	j_gene	len	abundance	d_gene	CDR3nt	CDR3aa
TRBV30	TRBJ1-3	16	-	-	TGTGCCTGGAGATGGTCGGGGTATCGGTCTGGAAACACCATATATTTT	CAWRWSGYRSGNTIYF
TRBV9	TRBJ2-7	13	-	-	TGTGCCAGCAGCGTAGGACAGGACCACGAGCAGTACTTC	CASSVGQDHEQYF
TRBV6-6	TRBJ1-2	14	once	-	TGTGCCAGCAGTTACTCCCCCTTAGGGGAAGGCTACACCTTC	CASSYSPLGEGYTF
TRBV29-1	TRBJ2-1	12	once	TRBD2	TGCAGCAGCCGACTAGCAGTCAATGAGCAGTTCTTC	CSSRLAVNEQFF
TRBV7-9	TRBJ2-7	13	few	-	TGTGCCAGCAGCTCCCGGACTACGTACGAGCAGTACTTC	CASSSRTTYEQYF
TRBV12-3/TRBV12-4	TRBJ1-1	15	once	TRBD1	TGTGCCAGCAGTTTATTTAAATCAGGGGGCACTGAAGCTTTCTTT	CASSLFKSGGTEAFF
TRBV20-1	TRBJ2-1	16	once	-	TGCAGTGCTAGAGATCCCCGGACTCCCGGGACCAATGAGCAGTTCTTC	CSARDPRTPGTNEQFF
TRBV20-1	TRBJ2-1	14	-	-	TGCAGTGCTAGACGTTCCCGGAGTATAAATGAGCAGTTCTTC	CSARRSRSINEQFF
TRBV20-1	TRBJ1-3	14	-	-	TGCAGTGCTAGGTGGGATACCTCTGGAAACACCATATATTTT	CSARWDTSGNTIYF
TRBV15	TRBJ2-2	16	-	TRBD2	TGTGCCACCAGCAGAGTTAGCGGGAGGGCCGCCGGGGAGCTGTTTTTT	CATSRVSGRAAGELFF
TRBV19	TRBJ2-7	14	-	-	TGTGCCAGTAGTATTGAGGGAGGACTCTACGAGCAGTACTTC	CASSIEGGLYEQYF
TRBV5-1	TRBJ2-1	14	-	TRBD2	TGCGCCAGCAGCTCTAGCGGGAGTTACAATGAGCAGTTCTTC	CASSSSGSYNEQFF
TRBV30	TRBJ2-3	15	-	TRBD2	TGTGCCCGGCGTGCAGCGGGAGGGTTCACAGATACGCAGTATTTT	CARRAAGGFTDTQYF
TRBV6-1	TRBJ2-3	14	-	-	TGTGCCAGCAGGGAGGGAGTGAGCACAGATACGCAGTATTTT	CASREGVSTDTQYF
TRBV20-1	TRBJ1-5	16	-	TRBD1	TGCAGTGCTAGTAGATTGAGGGGGCAGTCGAATCAGCCCCAGCATTTT	CSASRLRGQSNQPQHF
TRBV5-1	TRBJ2-7	18	-	TRBD2	TGCGCCAGCAGCTTGGCGGCGGGAGGGCCAATAAGTTCCTACGAGCAGTACTTC	CASSLAAGGPISSYEQYF
TRBV5-6	TRBJ2-3	15	-	-	TGTGCCAGCAGCTTGGAGGAGACTGGCACAGATACGCAGTATTTT	CASSLEETGTDTQYF
TRBV5-4	TRBJ2-1	13	-	-	TGTGCCAGCAGCTCCCCGACGTACAATGAGCAGTTCTTC	CASSSPTYNEQFF
TRBV20-1	TRBJ2-7	11	once	-	TGCAGTGTGACCAGTTTATACGAGCAGTACTTC	CSVTSLYEQYF
TRBV27	TRBJ1-3	20	-	TRBD1	TGTGCCAGCAGTTTATCGCCTTTCCTACAGGGGGCGACGAGGGGAAACACCATATATTTT	CASSLSPFLQGATRGNTIYF
TRBV2	TRBJ2-1	14	-	-	TGTGCCAGTAGCTCAGGTAGTTTGTACAATGAGCAGTTCTTC	CASSSGSLYNEQFF
TRBV20-1	TRBJ1-2	13	once	TRBD1	TGCAGTGCAGCAGGGGGAGAGCAGTATGGCTACACCTTC	CSAAGGEQYGYTF
TRBV11-2	TRBJ2-2	13	-	-	TGTGCCAGCAGCTTTCCCGACACCGGGGAGCTGTTTTTT	CASSFPDTGELFF
TRBV30	TRBJ2-3	11	-	-	TGTGCCTGGAGCGGCACAGATACGCAGTATTTT	CAWSGTDTQYF
TRBV20-1	TRBJ1-1	13	-	TRBD1	TGCAGTGCTAGCCGAGCAGGGGGCACTGAAGCTTTCTTT	CSASRAGGTEAFF
TRBV14	TRBJ2-6	17	-	-	TGTGCCAGCAGCCCTATTCGGACAGCAAGTGGGGCCAACGTCCTGACTTTC	CASSPIRTASGANVLTF
TRBV2	TRBJ2-3	15	-	TRBD2	TGTGCCAGCGAGACTAGCGGGAGGATTACAGATACGCAGTATTTT	CASETSGRITDTQYF
TRBV12-5	TRBJ2-5	14	-	-	TGTGCTAGTGGTCCGTCCGGGATCCAAGAGACCCAGTACTTC	CASGPSGIQETQYF
TRBV20-1	TRBJ2-3	14	-	-	TGCAGTGCTCGGACTAATAGTGGCGCAGATACGCAGTATTTT	CSARTNSGADTQYF